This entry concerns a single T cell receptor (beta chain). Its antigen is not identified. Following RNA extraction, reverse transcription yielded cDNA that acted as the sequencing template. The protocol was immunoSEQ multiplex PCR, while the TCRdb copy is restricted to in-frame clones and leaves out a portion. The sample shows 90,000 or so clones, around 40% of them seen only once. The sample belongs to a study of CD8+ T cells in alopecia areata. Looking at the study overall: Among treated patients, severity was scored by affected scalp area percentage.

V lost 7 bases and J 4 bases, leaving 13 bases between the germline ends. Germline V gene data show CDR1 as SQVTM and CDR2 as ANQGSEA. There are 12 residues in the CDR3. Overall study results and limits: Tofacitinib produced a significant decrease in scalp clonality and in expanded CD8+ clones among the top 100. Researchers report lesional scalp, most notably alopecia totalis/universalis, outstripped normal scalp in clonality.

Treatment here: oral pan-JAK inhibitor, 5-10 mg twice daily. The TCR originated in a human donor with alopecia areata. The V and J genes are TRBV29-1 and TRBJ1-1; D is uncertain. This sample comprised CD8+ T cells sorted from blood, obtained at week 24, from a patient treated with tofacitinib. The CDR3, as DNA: TGCAGCGCTCTCGTCTTGGGCACTGAAGCTTTCTTT. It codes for CSALVLGTEAFF.